Sequencing of this T cell receptor beta chain was carried out in a study of Graves' ophthalmopathy and Graves' hyperthyroidism. Broader study findings: Discriminating ophthalmopathy from stable hyperthyroidism, a 13-signature model attained a sensitivity of over 85% and a specificity of approximately 77%.

The hyperthyroidism patients, aged 18 to 65, had been newly diagnosed, with under 2 months' duration. Orbital computed tomography, thyroid ultrasound, TRAb, serum thyroxine and clinical symptoms formed the basis of diagnosis. The CDR3 length is 17 residues. Germline values: CDR1 SGHTA, CDR2 FQGNSA. V lost 1 base to trimming and J lost 3 bases, with 18 bases between them. RNA transcripts were the template, and TCR beta CDR3 regions were amplified from them. Second-round multiplex PCR came after first-round RT-PCR with HTBI primers. Using its own MiXCR run on the multiplex PCR reads, TCRdb lists one record per CDR3 protein. The repertoire holds 500,000 to 600,000 distinct CDR3 sequences, with under 40% as singletons. This clonotype was detected many times. Its antigen remains unknown.

The TCR originated in an adult man with Graves' hyperthyroidism. The sequencing input was peripheral blood or thyroid tissue (not recorded which). The chain joins TRBV7-2 to TRBJ1-2, with a weak D call TRBD1 (6 bases). The CDR3 nucleotides read TGTGCCAGCAGCTTAGGGTTAGCGGGGGGCTCGGACTATGGCTACACCTTC. Translating it yields CASSLGLAGGSDYGYTF. The full variable domain, completed using reference TRBV7-2 and TRBJ1-2, is GAGVSQSPSNKVTEKGKDVELRCDPISGHTALYWYRQSLGQGLEFLIYFQGNSAPDKSGLPSDRFSAERTGGSVSTLTIQRTQQEDSAVYLCASSLGLAGGSDYGYTFGSGTRLTVV.